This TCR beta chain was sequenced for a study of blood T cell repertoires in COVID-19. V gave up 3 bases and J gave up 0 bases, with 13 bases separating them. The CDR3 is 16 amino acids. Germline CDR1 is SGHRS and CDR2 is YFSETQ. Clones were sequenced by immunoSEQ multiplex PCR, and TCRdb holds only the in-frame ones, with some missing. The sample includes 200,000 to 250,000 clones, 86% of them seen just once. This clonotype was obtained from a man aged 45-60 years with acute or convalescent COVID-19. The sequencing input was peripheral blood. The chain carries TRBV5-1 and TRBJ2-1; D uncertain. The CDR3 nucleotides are TGCGCCAGCAGCTCGAATCGAAGGAGCTCCTACAATGAGCAGTTCTTC. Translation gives CASSSNRRSSYNEQFF.